The 19 T cell receptor beta chains given below trace back to one sample, sequenced in a study of T-cell reconstitution after alpha-beta-depleted transplantation in children. As it was prepared, the TCRbeta library received unique molecular identifiers. Via MiXCR, TCRdb re-called the PCR reads, giving one row per CDR3 protein. This table has around 600,000 distinct CDR3 sequences, roughly a tenth appearing once. The sequenced sample was PBMCs from the stem cell graft donor, obtained from the stem cell graft. Receptors originate from a human donor who donated a stem cell graft to a child with acute myeloid leukemia.

The chain has TRBV5-1 and TRBJ2-1; D is possibly TRBD2 (5 bases). The V and J ends lost 0 bases and 7 bases respectively, with 8 bases between them. The CDR3 is 13 residues long. In germline, CDR1 is SGHRS, CDR2 YFSETQ. The CDR3 protein is CASSLADFNEQFF. CDR3 bases: TGCGCCAGCAGCTTGGCGGACTTTAATGAGCAGTTCTTC.

This clonotype was counted a few times. The chain joins TRBV20-1 to TRBJ1-1, with 7 bases that match TRBD1. Germline assignment: CDR1 DFQATT and CDR2 SNEGSKA (reference sequence). The CDR3 has 13 residues. Unmatched junction bases numbered 9, after V lost 6 bases and J lost 5 bases. The CDR3: CSAPDREETEAFF. In DNA, the CDR3 is TGCAGTGCCCCAGACAGGGAGGAGACTGAAGCTTTCTTT.

As to this clonotype: In this CDR3 the conserved last residue, phenylalanine or tryptophan, is missing, so a read error is likely. The V gene is TRBV7-2, the J gene TRBJ1-5; D remains unclear. The V gene's germline CDR1 is SGHTA and CDR2 FQGNSA. V dropped 1 base and J dropped 7 bases, with 5 bases sitting between them. There are 12 residues in the CDR3. CDR3 protein: CASSLGVQPQHC. The CDR3 nucleotides are TGTGCCAGCAGCTTAGGAGTCCAGCCCCAGCATTGT.

This sequence joins TRBV5-5 and TRBJ1-1; 9 nucleotides match TRBD1. Germline values: CDR1 SGHKS, CDR2 YYEKEE (reference sequence). There are 16 residues in the CDR3. Trimming took 4 bases from V and 3 from J; bases not matched to a gene: 10. The CDR3: CASSLGQGRRYTEAFF. CDR3 DNA sequence: TGTGCCAGCAGCCTGGGACAGGGACGGAGGTACACTGAAGCTTTCTTT.

This clonotype came up many times. This chain connects TRBV20-1 to TRBJ2-1, with 10 positions matching TRBD2. This CDR3 has 18 residues. The germline gives CDR1 DFQATT, CDR2 SNEGSKA (reference sequence). The trim removed 6 bases at V and 5 bases at J, leaving 19 bases unmatched. CDR3: CSAAGNLGEAGGHNEQFF. The CDR3 DNA is TGCAGTGCCGCGGGCAACCTGGGGGAAGCGGGAGGGCACAATGAGCAGTTCTTC.

This clonotype has only a few counts. V and J are TRBV27 and TRBJ2-7, with 7 bases that match TRBD2. CDR3 size: 13 residues. Germline V CDR1 and CDR2: MNHEY, SMNVEV (reference sequence). The J segment lost 7 bases and the V segment lost 2 bases, leaving 5 bases of the junction unmatched. The chain's CDR3 is CASSLRREKEQYF. Written as DNA, the CDR3 is TGTGCCAGCAGTTTAAGGCGGGAGAAGGAGCAGTACTTC.

This clonotype has ten or more counts. The J gene is TRBJ1-4, the V gene TRBV4-2; 7 bases are a match to TRBD1. After removal of 4 bases from V and 4 bases from J, the junction contained 9 bases not matched to a gene. The CDR3 runs to 16 residues. The V gene's germline CDR1 is LGHNA and CDR2 YNFKEQ. CDR3 residues: CASSRKVGQINEKLFF. For the CDR3, the DNA is TGTGCCAGCAGCCGGAAAGTGGGACAGATTAATGAAAAACTGTTTTTT.

The chain recombines TRBV20-1 with TRBJ1-5, with 7 bases aligning to TRBD1. CDR1 and CDR2 (germline): DFQATT, SNEGSKA (reference sequence). This CDR3 region has 15 residues. V trimming: 3 bases; J trimming: 6 bases; junction bases outside the gene matches: 11. The CDR3 reads CSASPGTVYAQPQHF. The CDR3 coding sequence is TGCAGTGCTAGCCCTGGGACAGTTTACGCTCAGCCCCAGCATTTT.

This chain connects TRBV20-1 to TRBJ2-2; 15 bases align to TRBD2. J was trimmed by 5 bases and V by 3 bases; bases with no gene match: 1. CDR1 DFQATT and CDR2 SNEGSKA come from the germline V gene (reference sequence). This CDR3 comprises 15 residues. The CDR3 sequence is CSASGLAGGTGELFF. The DNA for the CDR3 is TGCAGTGCTAGCGGACTAGCGGGAGGGACCGGGGAGCTGTTTTTT.

This clonotype was picked up a small number of times. This chain connects TRBV7-3 to TRBJ1-1, with 7 bases aligning to TRBD1. The CDR3 is 15 amino acids. V dropped 5 bases and J dropped 4; count of bases not matched to a gene: 10. The germline V gene encodes CDR1 SGHTA and CDR2 FQGTGA. Here the CDR3 reads CASSPQQGPFTEAFF. The CDR3 bases are TGTGCCAGCAGCCCTCAACAGGGGCCTTTCACTGAAGCTTTCTTT.

This clonotype was recorded at least ten times. J is TRBJ2-1 and V is TRBV9, with D perhaps matching TRBD2 (7 bases). The V end lost 1 base, the J end lost 8 bases, and 16 bases lay between the germline ends. Germline V CDR1 and CDR2: SGDLS, YYNGEE. The CDR3 spans 15 residues. The CDR3 sequence is CASSVLGGGGYEQFF. The CDR3 DNA reads as TGTGCCAGCAGCGTATTGGGGGGCGGGGGATATGAGCAGTTCTTC.

This clonotype was counted at least ten times. CDR3 bases: TGTGCCAGCAGTGACGTGGGGACCGGGGAGCTGTTTTTT. Protein product: CASSDVGTGELFF. This sequence joins TRBV6-4 and TRBJ2-2; D is ambiguous. Germline values: CDR1 MRHNA, CDR2 SNTAGT. The CDR3 is made up of 13 amino acids. V lost 2 bases, J lost 5 bases, and 6 bases lay in between.

This clonotype was counted at least ten times. The CDR3 coding sequence is TGTGCCACCAGCGAAACTAGCGGGAGGAATTACAATGAGCAGTTCTTC. Its translation: CATSETSGRNYNEQFF. The chain uses TRBV15 and TRBJ2-1; 12 bases are a match to TRBD2. The CDR3 sequence is 16 residues long. Germline CDR1 reads LNHNV; CDR2 reads YYDKDF (reference sequence). V lost 5 bases, J lost 4 bases, and 6 bases stayed unmatched.

This chain links TRBV28 with TRBJ2-2; the D gene is possibly TRBD1 (5 bases). The length of the CDR3 is 15 residues. CDR1 is MDHEN, CDR2 SYDVKM, per germline. The V and J ends lost 6 bases and 6 bases respectively, with 17 bases between them. In nucleotides, the CDR3 is TGTGCCAGCAGCCGACCCTCGACAGCATCCGGGGAGCTGTTTTTT. It codes for CASSRPSTASGELFF.

This clonotype was counted at least ten times. The chain carries TRBV6-5 and TRBJ2-3, with 12 bases fitting TRBD2. The length of the CDR3 is 18 residues. V gave up 9 bases and J gave up 4 bases; unmatched junction bases: 17. CDR1 MNHEY and CDR2 SVGAGI come from the germline V gene. In nucleotides, the CDR3 is TGTGCCAGTAGTAGGGCTAGCGGGAGGGCCGGAGACCCAGATACGCAGTATTTT. Protein: CASSRASGRAGDPDTQYF.

This clonotype was recorded many times. The J gene is TRBJ2-1, the V gene TRBV6-2 or TRBV6-3; 7 bases agree with TRBD2. Germline V lookup: CDR1 MNHEY, CDR2 SVGEGT. Germline trimming cut 7 bases from V and 7 bases from J; bases unmatched to any gene: 10. The CDR3 loop spans 14 amino acids. The CDR3, as DNA: TGTGCCAGCACCCGGGGAGGGGAGGCGAATGAGCAGTTCTTC. This translates into CASTRGGEANEQFF.

In its sample, this clonotype was seen a few times. This chain links TRBV10-3 with TRBJ2-3; no clear D gene. With 4 bases removed from V and 7 bases from J, the gap between germline ends came to 9 bases. The germline CDR1 and CDR2 sequences are ENHRY and SYGVKD. The CDR3 runs to 12 residues. CDR3 region: CAISASTYTQYF. DNA for the CDR3: TGTGCCATCAGTGCATCAACTTATACGCAGTATTTT.

This chain uses TRBV20-1 with TRBJ1-1; D is possibly TRBD1 (5 bases). The CDR3 sequence is 16 residues long. CDR1 and CDR2 (germline): DFQATT, SNEGSKA (reference sequence). The CDR3 here is CCAKGPGGYLNTEAFF. Written as DNA, the CDR3 is TGCTGCGCCAAAGGACCGGGGGGGTATCTCAACACTGAAGCTTTCTTT.

The rearrangement joins TRBV28 to TRBJ2-7; 7 bases are a match to TRBD1. From germline, CDR1 is MDHEN and CDR2 SYDVKM. This CDR3 is built from 16 residues. The J segment lost 3 bases and the V segment lost 6 bases, leaving 14 bases of the junction unmatched. CDR3 residues: CASSPHPGTVHYEQYF. In nucleotides, the CDR3 is TGTGCCAGCAGCCCCCATCCTGGGACAGTCCACTACGAGCAGTACTTC.